What follows are 30 T cell receptor beta chains derived from one specimen sequenced in a study of cytomegalovirus exposure and HLA in healthy donors. The PCR was carried out with 60 Vbeta primers and 13 Jbeta primers. The method was immunoSEQ multiplex PCR; TCRdb's version includes in-frame clones alone and lacks a portion of them. The table lists under 150,000 clones, 65% to 90% of them singletons. Sequenced input: PBMCs. These receptors came from a girl aged 2-10 years in good health and CMV-seronegative.

J is TRBJ1-5 and V is TRBV27; D unclear. The CDR3 is 15 amino acids. V was trimmed by 2 bases and J by 3 bases, leaving 11 bases between them. Per the germline V gene, CDR1 is MNHEY and CDR2 is SMNVEV (reference sequence). CDR3 protein: CASSLGRGYNQPQHF. Here the CDR3 DNA reads TGTGCCAGCAGTTTAGGTCGGGGTTACAATCAGCCCCAGCATTTT.

This chain joins TRBV28 and TRBJ2-3; maybe TRBD2 (5 bases). Trimming removed 3 bases from V and 0 bases from J, with 10 bases in between. The CDR3 has 15 amino acids. Germline V gives CDR1 MDHEN, CDR2 SYDVKM. CDR3 loop: CASSFRLASTDTQYF. The CDR3, as DNA: TGTGCCAGCAGTTTTCGCCTAGCCAGCACAGATACGCAGTATTTT.

V is TRBV30 and J is TRBJ2-1; possible D gene TRBD2, 6 bases. Germline-derived CDR1 and CDR2 are GTSNPN and SVGIG (reference sequence). V gave up 2 bases and J gave up 2 bases, with 10 bases separating them. CDR3 size: 14 residues. CDR3: CAWSLAGPYNEQFF. CDR3 sequence (DNA): TGTGCCTGGAGTCTCGCGGGGCCCTACAATGAGCAGTTCTTC.

As DNA, the CDR3 is TGTGCCAGCAGCAACTCCGGGACAGGGTCTAGCGAGCAGTACTTC. Residues: CASSNSGTGSSEQYF. The genes are TRBV6-5 and TRBJ2-7; TRBD1 matches at 9 bases. The CDR3 has 15 residues. V shed 6 bases, J shed 6 bases, and the junction held 12 bases outside the gene matches. The germline CDR1 and CDR2 sequences are MNHEY and SVGAGI.

The sample holds one count of this clone. The DNA for the CDR3 is TGTGCCAGCAGTAAAGGACAGAACTCTGGGGCCAACGTCCTGACTTTC. It is translated as CASSKGQNSGANVLTF. The gene calls are TRBV9 and TRBJ2-6; D perhaps matches TRBD1 (6 bases). Germline values: CDR1 SGDLS, CDR2 YYNGEE. CDR3 length: 16 amino acids. Trimming removed 5 bases from V and 0 bases from J, with 12 bases in between.

V gene TRBV29-1 combines with J gene TRBJ2-3; D may be TRBD2 (6 bases). Trimming shortened V by 6 bases and J by 2 bases, and 12 bases separated the two germline ends. The CDR3 runs 13 residues. Germline lookup yields CDR1 SQVTM and CDR2 ANQGSEA. The CDR3 spells CSVGLWATDTQYF. The CDR3 region has the DNA TGCAGCGTGGGACTGTGGGCCACAGATACGCAGTATTTT.

J is TRBJ1-4 and V is TRBV5-6; 8 nucleotides align to TRBD1. The CDR3 consists of 17 residues. The V segment lost 1 base and the J segment 5 bases; nucleotides outside the gene matches: 10. The V gene's germline CDR1 is SGHDT and CDR2 YYEEEE. CDR3 nucleotides: TGTGCCAGCAGCTTGACAGGGGGTGATGTTTTGAATGAAAAACTGTTTTTT. Its protein is CASSLTGGDVLNEKLFF.

The V call is TRBV18, the J call TRBJ2-5; D possibly corresponds to TRBD1 (5 bases). Trimming took off 1 base at V and 4 bases at J, with 13 bases between the two ends. This CDR3 contains 15 residues. Per germline, CDR1 KGHSH and CDR2 LQKENI. CDR3 DNA sequence: TGTGCCAGCTCACCACAACACAGGAACGCAGAGACCCAGTACTTC. Amino acids: CASSPQHRNAETQYF.

This chain joins TRBV30 and TRBJ1-4, with D perhaps TRBD1 (5 bases). The CDR3 loop spans 15 amino acids. V was clipped by 0 bases and J by 4 bases, with 12 bases between them. Germline-derived CDR1 and CDR2 are GTSNPN and SVGIG (reference sequence). Here the CDR3 reads CAWSVRSGGNEKLFF. As DNA, the CDR3 is TGTGCCTGGAGTGTACGGAGCGGGGGTAATGAAAAACTGTTTTTT.

The V and J genes are TRBV6-5 and TRBJ2-7; the match to TRBD2 covers 13 bases. This CDR3 contains 14 residues. With V trimmed by 4 bases and J by 4 bases, 1 base remained unmatched. Per the germline V gene, CDR1 is MNHEY and CDR2 is SVGAGI. The DNA of the CDR3 is TGTGCCAGCAGTTGGACTAGCGGGAGTTACGAGCAGTACTTC. Amino acid sequence: CASSWTSGSYEQYF.

V gene TRBV11-3 combines with J gene TRBJ1-1; D is ambiguous. The CDR3 runs 14 residues. Germline V gene data show CDR1 as SGHNT and CDR2 as YENEEA. Trimming stripped 3 bases from V and 4 bases from J, with 12 bases between. CDR3 sequence: CASSLSGSSTEAFF. CDR3 nucleotide sequence: TGTGCCAGCAGCTTGTCGGGATCGAGCACTGAAGCTTTCTTT. Full variable domain (missing parts from reference TRBV11-3 and TRBJ1-1): EAGVVQSPRYKIIEKKQPVAFWCNPISGHNTLYWYLQNLGQGPELLIRYENEEAVDDSQLPKDRFSAERLKGVDSTLKIQPAELGDSAVYLCASSLSGSSTEAFFGQGTRLTVV.

CDR3 DNA: TGCGCCAGCAGCTTGGCCCAAATCTCGGGACTCGGCGACACAGATACGCAGTATTTT. Translated: CASSLAQISGLGDTDTQYF. The chain employs TRBV5-1 and TRBJ2-3; tentatively, D is TRBD2 (6 bases). Trimming removed 0 bases at V and 2 bases at J, with 22 bases between. CDR3 size: 19 residues. CDR1 is SGHRS and CDR2 is YFSETQ in the germline V gene.

The rearrangement links TRBV5-4 to TRBJ2-7, with unresolved D. The CDR3 length is 15 residues. Germline values: CDR1 SGHNT, CDR2 YYREEE (reference sequence). The V gene lost 0 bases and the J gene lost 1 base, with 11 bases spanning the gap. The DNA for the CDR3 is TGTGCCAGCAGCTTGGGACTGGAGAGTTCCTACGAGCAGTACTTC. It specifies CASSLGLESSYEQYF.

The chain couples TRBV5-4 to TRBJ2-3; TRBD2 agrees at 8 bases. This CDR3 spans 17 amino acids. Germline CDR1 SGHNT, CDR2 YYREEE (reference sequence). Trimming took 0 bases from V and 0 from J; bases not matched to a gene: 6. The CDR3 DNA follows: TGTGCCAGCAGCTTGGTTGGTTCTAGCGGGAGCACAGATACGCAGTATTTT. Encoded protein: CASSLVGSSGSTDTQYF.

V gene TRBV18 combines with J gene TRBJ1-1; TRBD1 aligns across 8 bases. This CDR3 has 14 amino acids. The germline V gene has CDR1 KGHSH and CDR2 LQKENI. The junction had 0 bases not matched to a gene; V was cut back by 2 bases and J by 1 base. Here the CDR3 DNA reads TGTGCCAGCTCACCAGACAGGGGGAACACTGAAGCTTTCTTT. This encodes CASSPDRGNTEAFF.

The chain employs TRBV7-9 and TRBJ2-2; a weak D match, TRBD2 (5 bases). Germline CDR1 reads SEHNR; CDR2 reads FQNEAQ (reference sequence). The CDR3 spans 15 residues. V lost 2 bases, J lost 6 bases, and 13 bases lay in between. CDR3 sequence reads: CASSLQSGWAGELFF. CDR3 bases: TGTGCCAGCAGCTTACAGTCGGGGTGGGCCGGGGAGCTGTTTTTT.

The V gene is TRBV28, the J gene TRBJ1-2; tentative D call: TRBD1 (6 bases). The CDR3 is 12 residues long. Per germline, CDR1 MDHEN and CDR2 SYDVKM. V was shortened by 4 bases and J by 7 bases, with 10 bases between the two germline ends. CDR3 nucleotide sequence: TGTGCCAGCAGTTACCCAGGGGCTGGCTACACCTTC. Translating gives CASSYPGAGYTF.

J is TRBJ1-1 and V is TRBV5-1; 7 bases align to TRBD1. Germline CDR1 and CDR2: SGHRS and YFSETQ. V dropped 0 bases and J dropped 10; count of bases not matched to a gene: 3. CDR3 size: 12 residues. This chain's CDR3 is CASSLGQGVAFF. The CDR3 DNA sequence: TGCGCCAGCAGCTTGGGACAGGGCGTAGCTTTCTTT.

The V and J genes are TRBV27 and TRBJ2-1; D not certain. The CDR3 runs 12 residues. Trimming left V 3 bases short and J 5 bases short, with 5 bases between. Germline CDR1 reads MNHEY; CDR2 reads SMNVEV (reference sequence). The DNA for the CDR3 is TGTGCCAGCAGTTTGGGCCACAATGAGCAGTTCTTC. Residues: CASSLGHNEQFF.

This clone was counted a few times. The chain recombines TRBV4-1 with TRBJ1-4; D not resolved. With 4 bases removed from V and 0 bases from J, the gap between germline ends came to 3 bases. This CDR3 region has 13 residues. Germline values: CDR1 MGHRA, CDR2 YSYEKL. The DNA of the CDR3 is TGCGCCAGCAGCCCTGCAACTAATGAAAAACTGTTTTTT. This sequence encodes CASSPATNEKLFF.

CDR3 loop: CASRRAGTGPYEQYF. As DNA, the CDR3 is TGTGCCAGCAGACGGGCCGGGACAGGGCCCTACGAGCAGTACTTC. The chain is built from TRBV7-6 and TRBJ2-7; 9 bases are a match to TRBD1. The CDR3 spans 15 residues. CDR1 SGHVS and CDR2 FNYEAQ come from the germline V gene. Trimming took 6 bases from V and 2 from J; bases not matched to a gene: 8.

This rearrangement joins TRBV27 to TRBJ2-5, with a possible D match to TRBD1 (5 bases). CDR3 length equals 16 residues. Trimming took off 1 base at V and 4 bases at J, with 16 bases between the two ends. Germline loops: CDR1 MNHEY, CDR2 SMNVEV (reference sequence). DNA for the CDR3: TGTGCCAGCAGTTTATATCCAGGGAACCTCAGAGAGACCCAGTACTTC. This gives the protein CASSLYPGNLRETQYF.

This chain connects TRBV18 to TRBJ1-6; D is unresolved. V was shortened by 6 bases and J by 6 bases, with 9 bases between the two germline ends. This CDR3 is 13 amino acids long. Germline V CDR1 and CDR2: KGHSH, LQKENI. The DNA for the CDR3 is TGTGCCAGCTCCCCCCGGGGTAATTCACCCCTCCACTTT. This codes for CASSPRGNSPLHF.

The CDR3 protein is CASSSGQTGEPQHF. The CDR3, as DNA: TGCGCCAGCAGCTCCGGACAGACCGGAGAGCCCCAGCATTTT. The chain couples TRBV5-1 to TRBJ1-5, with D possibly TRBD1 on 6 matching bases. V lost 3 bases and J 8 bases, leaving 15 bases between the germline ends. Germline CDR1 is SGHRS and CDR2 is YFSETQ. The CDR3 is 14 amino acids.

The CDR3 here is CASSLGPGRVAMDTEAFF. The CDR3 DNA is TGCGCCAGCAGCTTGGGGCCTGGCCGGGTCGCTATGGACACTGAAGCTTTCTTT. V is TRBV5-1 and J is TRBJ1-1; unclear D gene. Per the germline V gene, CDR1 is SGHRS and CDR2 is YFSETQ. The CDR3 extends over 18 amino acids. V shed 0 bases and J shed 3 bases, with 21 bases lying between them. Combining the CDR3 with reference TRBV5-1 and TRBJ1-1 gives the whole variable domain KAGVTQTPRYLIKTRGQQVTLSCSPISGHRSVSWYQQTPGQGLQFLFEYFSETQRNKGNFPGRFSGRQFSNSRSEMNVSTLELGDSALYLCASSLGPGRVAMDTEAFFGQGTRLTVV.

The genes are TRBV6-1 and TRBJ2-1; the match to TRBD2 covers 9 bases. CDR1 is MNHNS and CDR2 is SASEGT in the germline V gene. The ends lost 2 bases at V and 8 bases at J; junction bases unmatched: 13. This CDR3 is built from 17 residues. CDR3 in amino acids: CASSEMRRGGRGDEQFF. In nucleotides, the CDR3 is TGTGCCAGCAGTGAAATGAGGCGGGGGGGCAGGGGCGATGAGCAGTTCTTC.

This chain uses TRBV10-3 with TRBJ2-5; 11 bases map to TRBD2. CDR3 size: 14 residues. V lost 8 bases, J lost 2 bases, and 4 bases stayed unmatched. Per the germline V gene, CDR1 is ENHRY and CDR2 is SYGVKD. In DNA form, the CDR3 reads TGTGCCATCTGTAGCGGGGGGGAACAAGAGACCCAGTACTTC. Its protein is CAICSGGEQETQYF.

The V and J genes are TRBV7-2 and TRBJ2-3; 7 positions agree with TRBD2. Losses at the gene ends were 1 base for V and 1 base for J; bases not matched to a gene: 5. CDR1 is SGHTA and CDR2 is FQGNSA in the germline V gene. The CDR3 consists of 16 residues. The chain's CDR3 is CASSLEGRGGTDTQYF. CDR3 bases: TGTGCCAGCAGCTTAGAAGGTCGGGGGGGCACAGATACGCAGTATTTT.

This clone showed up just a few times. This chain's CDR3 is CAWSVQGGSNQPQHF. The CDR3 DNA reads TGTGCCTGGAGTGTGCAGGGGGGAAGCAATCAGCCCCAGCATTTT. The rearrangement links TRBV30 to TRBJ1-5, with TRBD1 matching over 7 bases. CDR1 GTSNPN and CDR2 SVGIG come from the germline V gene (reference sequence). The length of the CDR3 is 15 residues. V shed 0 bases and J 1 base; nucleotides not matched to a gene: 3.

The chain recombines TRBV10-1 with TRBJ2-5, with 9 positions matching TRBD1. With the DNA end fitting TRBJ2-7 better, the J assignment may be wrong. The CDR3 length is 15 residues. Germline CDR1 is WNHNN and CDR2 is SYGVQD (reference sequence). CDR3 sequence reads: CASRPWDRVPYEQYF. CDR3 bases: TGCGCCAGCAGGCCGTGGGACAGGGTCCCCTACGAGCAGTACTTC.